The 3 T cell receptor beta chains below were found in one sample sequenced in a study of PD-1 blockade in classical Hodgkin lymphoma. Exposure to brentuximab vedotin varied, and each patient had relapsed following autologous stem cell transplantation. The data were produced by immunoSEQ multiplex PCR, yet TCRdb's version contains in-frame clones alone and is incomplete. The table has over 15,000 clones, over 80% seen once. The sequences come from peripheral blood mononuclear cells (PBMCs), collected before the second cycle of nivolumab. The source of these receptors is a human donor with classical Hodgkin lymphoma.

J is TRBJ1-1 and V is TRBV10-3; 7 bases align to TRBD1. The length of the CDR3 is 14 residues. J was trimmed by 1 base and V by 10 bases; bases with no gene match: 9. Germline CDR1 reads ENHRY; CDR2 reads SYGVKD. The CDR3 nucleotides are TGTGCCACCACTTGGGGACAGCAGAACACTGAAGCTTTCTTT. As protein: CATTWGQQNTEAFF.

This chain links TRBV7-9 with TRBJ2-4; tentatively, D is TRBD1 (5 bases). The CDR3 length is 12 residues. V lost 3 bases and J 9 bases, leaving 9 bases between the germline ends. Germline CDR1 reads SEHNR; CDR2 reads FQNEAQ (reference sequence). The CDR3 sequence: CASSFDQGIQYF. In DNA, the CDR3 is TGTGCCAGCAGCTTTGACCAGGGCATTCAGTACTTC.

The chain uses TRBV5-8 and TRBJ2-4, with a tentative D call TRBD2 (5 bases). V was trimmed by 4 bases and J by 3 bases, leaving 17 bases between them. The length of the CDR3 is 16 residues. The V gene's germline CDR1 is SGHTS and CDR2 YDEGEE. CDR3 sequence (DNA): TGTGCCAGCAGCAGAGGGCCCACCACCCTCAAAAACATTCAGTACTTC. As protein: CASSRGPTTLKNIQYF.